One sample yielded the 25 T cell receptor beta chains listed below, sequenced in a study of blood T cell repertoires in COVID-19 (dated by TCRdb to the early 2020s). The library was prepared using the immunoSEQ multiplex PCR assay. Held by TCRdb, this immuneACCESS table contains in-frame sequences only and omits some clones. Under half of the omission traces to an unresolved V gene where checked; the cause of the rest is unknown. Present in this sample are approximately 53,000 clones, about 72% of which were seen just once. Of the sample, about 6.1% falls within the top ten clones. Sequenced material: PBMCs or T cells enriched from blood (not recorded which). Receptors were obtained from a woman between 50 and 59 years old with acute COVID-19.

This clone was picked up a small number of times. This CDR3 is also generated by other DNA sequences in the sample. The chain employs TRBV19 and TRBJ1-5; TRBD1 agrees at 9 bases. This CDR3 spans 13 amino acids. Germline V CDR1 and CDR2: LNHDA, SQIVND (reference sequence). With 6 bases clipped from V and 4 bases from J, the junction kept 1 base outside the gene matches. The CDR3 protein is CASRDRGNQPQHF. The CDR3 DNA is TGTGCCAGTAGGGACAGGGGTAATCAGCCCCAGCATTTT.

The chain links TRBV29-1 to TRBJ2-1; 7 nucleotides align to TRBD1. This CDR3 spans 13 amino acids. Looked up from germline, CDR1 is SQVTM and CDR2 is ANQGSEA. V lost 5 bases, J lost 7 bases, and 8 bases stayed unmatched. CDR3 region: CSVSGQLGNEQFF. Here the CDR3 DNA reads TGCAGCGTTTCGGGACAGCTCGGAAATGAGCAGTTCTTC.

This chain connects TRBV11-3 to TRBJ1-3, with D maybe TRBD1 (5 bases). This CDR3 comprises 16 residues. V was shortened by 2 bases and J by 1 base, with 12 bases between the two germline ends. Looked up from germline, CDR1 is SGHNT and CDR2 is YENEEA. CDR3 in amino acids: CASSLIGGLSGNTIYF. The CDR3 DNA is TGTGCCAGCAGCTTAATCGGGGGACTTTCTGGAAACACCATATATTTT.

The J gene is TRBJ1-2, the V gene TRBV7-9; 9 nucleotides agree with TRBD1. This CDR3 has 15 residues. Germline loops: CDR1 SEHNR, CDR2 FQNEAQ (reference sequence). V lost 4 bases to trimming and J lost 2 bases; unmatched junction nucleotides: 5. The CDR3, as DNA: TGTGCCAGCAGCTCCCGACAGGGGGGGAACTATGGCTACACCTTC. Amino acids: CASSSRQGGNYGYTF. Full variable domain (missing parts from reference TRBV7-9 and TRBJ1-2): DTGVSQNPRHKITKRGQNVTFRCDPISEHNRLYWYRQTLGQGPEFLTYFQNEAQLEKSRLLSDRFSAERPKGSFSTLEIQRTEQGDSAMYLCASSSRQGGNYGYTFGSGTRLTVV.

This clone was detected a few times. The chain couples TRBV24-1 to TRBJ1-3; no clear D gene. This CDR3 comprises 16 residues. V was clipped by 2 bases and J by 0 bases, with 10 bases between them. Per the germline V gene, CDR1 is KGHDR and CDR2 is SFDVKD. The DNA of the CDR3 is TGTGCCACCAGTGATTCAGGATCCTACTCTGGAAACACCATATATTTT. It translates to CATSDSGSYSGNTIYF.

The gene calls are TRBV13 and TRBJ1-4; the D is unclear. Trimming took 4 bases from V and 5 from J, leaving 8 bases between them. The CDR3 consists of 13 residues. Germline V gene data show CDR1 as PRHDT and CDR2 as FYEKMQ (reference sequence). DNA of the CDR3: TGTGCCAGCAGCTCCCGGGAGAATGAAAAACTGTTTTTT. This encodes CASSSRENEKLFF.

The count of this clone is one. CDR3 coding DNA: TGTGCCAGCAGCTTAGGTCTAGCGGAGCAGTTCTTC. Protein product: CASSLGLAEQFF. This chain uses TRBV11-3 with TRBJ2-1; the D gene is possibly TRBD2 (6 bases). This CDR3 has 12 residues. Germline V gene lookup returns CDR1 SGHNT and CDR2 YENEEA. With 1 base removed from V and 10 bases from J, the gap between germline ends came to 8 bases.

The genes are TRBV5-4 and TRBJ1-2; 10 positions agree with TRBD1. The CDR3 loop spans 18 amino acids. Germline assignment: CDR1 SGHNT and CDR2 YYREEE (reference sequence). V lost 4 bases and J lost 4; bases outside the gene matches: 16. The CDR3 sequence: CASSRGGTGDFLSYGYTF. The CDR3 nucleotides read TGTGCCAGCAGCCGGGGGGGGACAGGGGATTTCTTAAGCTATGGCTACACCTTC.

The gene calls are TRBV5-1 and TRBJ1-2; a weak D match, TRBD1 (5 bases). Between the trimmed V and J ends, which lost 4 bases and 5 bases, there was a span of 21 bases. This CDR3 spans 16 amino acids. Germline CDR1 and CDR2: SGHRS and YFSETQ. The CDR3 loop reads CASSRTGLGVGYGYTF. DNA for the CDR3: TGCGCCAGCAGCCGCACGGGTTTAGGGGTCGGGTATGGCTACACCTTC.

This sequence joins TRBV30 and TRBJ1-1; tentative D call: TRBD1 (6 bases). CDR1 and CDR2 from the germline V gene are GTSNPN and SVGIG (reference sequence). V lost 2 bases and J 3 bases, leaving 16 bases between the germline ends. The CDR3 consists of 15 residues. CDR3 nucleotides: TGTGCCTGGAGTCCCCTGGGGAGGGGGGACACTGAAGCTTTCTTT. Its translation is CAWSPLGRGDTEAFF.

This clone appeared once. The chain combines TRBV3-1 (or the pseudogene TRBV3-2) with TRBJ2-1, with TRBD2 identical over 7 bases. Germline V gives CDR1 LGHDT, CDR2 YNNKEL (reference sequence). The CDR3 has 14 amino acids. With 2 bases clipped from V and 6 bases from J, the junction kept 4 bases outside the gene matches. CDR3 sequence: CASSQSGLTNEQFF. The CDR3 DNA is TGTGCCAGCAGCCAATCGGGACTAACCAATGAGCAGTTCTTC.

The rearrangement links TRBV5-1 to TRBJ1-5, with 11 bases identical to TRBD1. V was clipped by 2 bases and J by 7 bases; unmatched bases: 2. There are 14 residues in the CDR3. From germline, CDR1 is SGHRS and CDR2 YFSETQ. CDR3 loop: CASSFGQGAQPQHF. Written as DNA, the CDR3 is TGCGCCAGCAGCTTTGGACAGGGGGCCCAGCCCCAGCATTTT.

The sample holds a few counts of this clone. The chain recombines TRBV9 with TRBJ1-1, with TRBD1 as a possible D gene (6 bases). The CDR3 length is 14 residues. CDR1 and CDR2 from the germline V gene are SGDLS and YYNGEE. The V end lost 0 bases, the J end lost 5 bases, and 11 bases lay between the germline ends. The CDR3 region is CASSVGGGGTEAFF. The DNA of the CDR3 is TGTGCCAGCAGCGTAGGGGGAGGGGGGACTGAAGCTTTCTTT.

The rearrangement joins TRBV3-1 (or the pseudogene TRBV3-2) to TRBJ1-4; D uncertain. In germline, CDR1 is LGHDT, CDR2 YNNKEL (reference sequence). This CDR3 comprises 14 residues. The V end lost 4 bases, the J end lost 0 bases, and 6 bases lay between the germline ends. CDR3 sequence (DNA): TGTGCCAGCAGCCTGAGTGCAACTAATGAAAAACTGTTTTTT. Protein: CASSLSATNEKLFF.

The V gene is TRBV6-5, the J gene TRBJ1-1; the D gene is possibly TRBD1 (5 bases). Germline CDR1 MNHEY, CDR2 SVGAGI. The CDR3 extends over 13 amino acids. Trimming removed 6 bases from V and 0 bases from J, with 8 bases in between. CDR3 sequence (DNA): TGTGCCAGCAGGGAGACAGTGAACACTGAAGCTTTCTTT. It specifies CASRETVNTEAFF.

CDR3 coding DNA: TGTGCCAGCAGCGGACAGGGGAACACTGAAGCTTTCTTT. Translation gives CASSGQGNTEAFF. This chain connects TRBV6-5 to TRBJ1-1; 8 bases align to TRBD1. Germline trimming cut 6 bases from V and 1 base from J; bases unmatched to any gene: 1. Germline loops: CDR1 MNHEY, CDR2 SVGAGI. CDR3 length: 13 amino acids.

The CDR3 nucleotides read TGTGCCAGTAGTACCCGGGACAGGGCCTTTGAGCAGTACTTC. Translating it yields CASSTRDRAFEQYF. The genes are TRBV19 and TRBJ2-7; 9 bases are shared with TRBD1. With 4 bases clipped from V and 7 bases from J, the junction kept 8 bases outside the gene matches. Germline CDR1 LNHDA, CDR2 SQIVND (reference sequence). The CDR3 runs 14 residues.

A few counts support this clone. V gene TRBV7-8 combines with J gene TRBJ1-2; D unclear. Germline assignment: CDR1 SGHVS and CDR2 FQNEAQ. The CDR3 is 14 residues long. V lost 6 bases, J lost 0 bases, and 11 bases lay in between. The CDR3 region has the DNA TGTGCCAGCAGGCCGCGGCGAGCTAACTATGGCTACACCTTC. Translating it yields CASRPRRANYGYTF.

The V and J genes are TRBV5-8 and TRBJ1-1, with D possibly being TRBD1 (5 bases). V gave up 6 bases and J gave up 4 bases, with 16 bases separating them. The CDR3 length is 14 residues. Germline CDR1 and CDR2: SGHTS and YDEGEE. The CDR3 region has the DNA TGTGCCAGCACCTTTTTGGGGGGTCTCACTGAAGCTTTCTTT. Translation: CASTFLGGLTEAFF.

CDR3 protein: CASSDDSFGDTQYF. In DNA, the CDR3 is TGTGCCAGCAGTGACGACTCCTTTGGAGATACGCAGTATTTT. The V call is TRBV6-6, the J call TRBJ2-3; no reliable D call. CDR3 length: 14 residues. Germline V gene sequence: CDR1 MNHNY, CDR2 SVGAGI (reference sequence). Trimming left V 5 bases short and J 5 bases short, with 14 bases between.

The chain joins TRBV5-1 to TRBJ1-5, with D perhaps TRBD1 (6 bases). CDR3 length: 15 residues. CDR1 is SGHRS, CDR2 YFSETQ, per germline. The ends were cut back, 1 base at V and 1 base at J, with 9 bases in the middle. The CDR3 loop is CASSLTGTSNQPQHF. The CDR3 bases are TGCGCCAGCAGCTTGACAGGGACGAGCAATCAGCCCCAGCATTTT.

The chain combines TRBV2 with TRBJ1-5; a weak D match, TRBD1 (5 bases). The CDR3 spans 14 residues. CDR1 and CDR2 (germline): SNHLY, FYNNEI. V was clipped by 1 base and J by 6 bases, with 10 bases between them. The chain's CDR3 is CASSEVGQLQPQHF. As DNA, the CDR3 is TGTGCCAGCAGTGAAGTGGGGCAGCTTCAGCCCCAGCATTTT.

The chain combines TRBV24-1 with TRBJ1-4; a possible D gene is TRBD1 (6 bases). The V end was cut by 4 bases, the J end by 10 bases, with 21 bases between. This CDR3 is 16 amino acids long. The germline V gene encodes CDR1 KGHDR and CDR2 SFDVKD. The CDR3 DNA is TGTGCCACCAGTGACTCCCCGGGACAAGGAGGTGGAAAACTGTTTTTT. It translates to CATSDSPGQGGGKLFF.

The chain carries TRBV5-1 and TRBJ2-5, with D perhaps matching TRBD2 (6 bases). V was clipped by 0 bases and J by 5 bases, with 11 bases between them. Germline values: CDR1 SGHRS, CDR2 YFSETQ. The CDR3 is made up of 14 amino acids. The CDR3 is CASSLVSGAETQYF. The CDR3 nucleotides read TGCGCCAGCAGCTTGGTGTCGGGAGCCGAGACCCAGTACTTC.

This sequence joins TRBV28 and TRBJ1-2, with a weak D call TRBD1 (6 bases). Germline V gives CDR1 MDHEN, CDR2 SYDVKM. V lost 10 bases and J 0 bases, leaving 18 bases between the germline ends. This CDR3 contains 15 residues. The CDR3 protein is CATQRGGPANYGYTF. CDR3 coding DNA: TGTGCCACTCAAAGGGGGGGGCCGGCTAACTATGGCTACACCTTC.